This TCR beta chain was captured by sequencing in a study of CD8 T cells in Susac syndrome. Study-level findings and limits: The study's TCR sequencing and HLA analysis covered a relatively small number of individuals, and the study acknowledged this.

Sequencing of TCR beta was carried out in blood CD8+ and CD4+ T cells. The controls, all healthy donors, were matched for age and sex. This clonotype is a singleton in its sample. What it binds is not known. About 0.5 to 1 ug RNA was reverse transcribed with random hexamers. The authors amplified TCR beta CDR3 across 54 Vbeta and 13 Jbeta using immunoSEQ multiplex PCR. Each CDR3 protein gets one entry after TCRdb re-called the immunoSEQ multiplex PCR reads with MiXCR. Of 150,000 to 200,000 distinct CDR3 sequences detected, 93% appear once; the ten largest clones hold more than 0.11%. Material for sequencing was CD4+ T cells from PBMCs. The sequence was collected from a human donor in good health.

The CDR3 DNA reads TGTGCCAGCAGCCAACGGAAAACCACGAACACCGGGGAGCTGTTTTTT. Translating it yields CASSQRKTTNTGELFF. The V call is TRBV14, the J call TRBJ2-2, with D unresolved. The CDR3 totals 16 residues. The ends were cut back, 2 bases at V and 0 bases at J, with 10 bases in the middle. From germline, CDR1 is SGHDN and CDR2 FVKESK. The variable domain in full, with the rest retrieved from reference TRBV14 and TRBJ2-2, is EAGVTQFPSHSVIEKGQTVTLRCDPISGHDNLYWYRRVMGKEIKFLLHFVKESKQDESGMPNNRFLAERTGGTYSTLKVQPAELEDSGVYFCASSQRKTTNTGELFFGEGSRLTVL.